These 26 T cell receptor beta chains were all obtained from the same sample, sequenced in a study of shared clonotypes between healthy human individuals. Measured with immunoSEQ multiplex PCR; TCRdb has only the in-frame clones, and not every one. This sample yields fewer than 2.5 million clones, of which 93% are seen a single time; around 0.4% belongs to the top ten. The specimen sequenced was naive CD4+ T cells from PBMCs. Subset specified: CD45RA+ positively selected. Receptors originate from a man younger than 35 in good health. Some clones in this sample may be carry-over from other donors' samples.

The rearrangement joins TRBV18 to TRBJ1-5; D may be TRBD1 (6 bases). The CDR3 has 15 residues. Germline CDR1 is KGHSH and CDR2 is LQKENI. V was pared by 3 bases and J by 6 bases, with 15 bases between. This CDR3 reads CASSPPGALGQPQHF. As DNA, the CDR3 is TGTGCCAGCTCACCCCCGGGGGCTCTGGGTCAGCCCCAGCATTTT.

The J gene is TRBJ2-7, the V gene TRBV5-1, with TRBD2 matching over 10 bases. The CDR3 is made up of 15 amino acids. CDR1 SGHRS and CDR2 YFSETQ come from the germline V gene. V gave up 2 bases and J gave up 6 bases; unmatched junction bases: 8. The CDR3 nucleotides read TGCGCCAGCAGCTTCGGACCTAGCGGGAGCGGCGAGCAGTACTTC. This gives the protein CASSFGPSGSGEQYF. Variable domain in full (rest from reference TRBV5-1 and TRBJ2-7): KAGVTQTPRYLIKTRGQQVTLSCSPISGHRSVSWYQQTPGQGLQFLFEYFSETQRNKGNFPGRFSGRQFSNSRSEMNVSTLELGDSALYLCASSFGPSGSGEQYFGPGTRLTVT.

This chain links TRBV4-3 with TRBJ2-5; TRBD1 matches 7 bases. The DNA end is more similar to TRBJ2-7, so the J call may be wrong. Looked up from germline, CDR1 is LGHNA and CDR2 is YSLEER. This CDR3 comprises 14 residues. The CDR3 sequence: CASSQPGQPYEQYF. The CDR3 bases are TGCGCCAGCAGCCAACCGGGACAGCCCTACGAGCAGTACTTC.

The chain combines TRBV7-3 with TRBJ2-1; D could derive from TRBD1 or TRBD2 (5 bases each). This CDR3 region has 12 residues. Trimming cost V 2 bases and J 8 bases, with 7 bases left between them. Germline V lookup: CDR1 SGHTA, CDR2 FQGTGA. For the CDR3, the DNA is TGTGCCAGCAGCTTACAGGGAGATGAGCAGTTCTTC. Translating gives CASSLQGDEQFF.

A word on this clone: Other DNA sequences within the sample encode an identical CDR3. V is TRBV7-2 and J is TRBJ1-1; maybe TRBD1 (5 bases). In germline, CDR1 is SGHTA, CDR2 FQGNSA. V was clipped by 5 bases and J by 1 base, with 8 bases between them. There are 13 residues in the CDR3. The CDR3 spells CASSPGRNTEAFF. CDR3 DNA sequence: TGTGCCAGCAGCCCAGGGAGGAACACTGAAGCTTTCTTT.

The chain recombines TRBV5-1 with TRBJ2-3; D is perhaps TRBD1 or TRBD2 (5 bases each). Between the trimmed V and J ends, which lost 5 bases and 6 bases, there was a span of 13 bases. CDR3 length: 13 amino acids. Germline loops: CDR1 SGHRS, CDR2 YFSETQ. The chain's CDR3 is CASSPGPEDTQYF. As DNA, the CDR3 is TGCGCCAGCAGTCCGGGGCCCGAGGATACGCAGTATTTT.

This chain connects TRBV9 to TRBJ2-7; D remains ambiguous. CDR1 and CDR2 from the germline V gene are SGDLS and YYNGEE. The CDR3 is 15 residues long. V was cut by 3 bases and J by 7 bases, with 20 bases left in between. The CDR3 reads CASSAGRAALYEQYF. The CDR3 region has the DNA TGTGCCAGCAGCGCAGGCCGGGCGGCGCTTTATGAGCAGTACTTC.

Points on this clone: One junction end disagrees with the germline gene, perhaps due to a read error. This sequence joins TRBV7-9 and TRBJ2-7, with 10 bases lining up with TRBD2. The CDR3 totals 13 residues. Germline lookup yields CDR1 SEHNR and CDR2 FQNEAQ (reference sequence). The CDR3 is CASSLAGAQEQYF. The DNA for the CDR3 is TGTGCCAGCAGCCTAGCGGGAGCGCAGGAGCAGTACTTC.

The chain joins TRBV28 to TRBJ1-1; possibly TRBD1 for D (5 bases). Per the germline V gene, CDR1 is MDHEN and CDR2 is SYDVKM. The CDR3 contains 14 residues. With 7 bases removed from V and 5 bases from J, the gap between germline ends came to 17 bases. The CDR3 region is CASTRSGLRTEAFF. CDR3 coding DNA: TGTGCCAGCACTCGATCAGGGTTGAGGACTGAAGCTTTCTTT.

This chain links TRBV7-2 with TRBJ2-1; D unclear. The CDR3 extends over 12 amino acids. Trimming stripped 3 bases from V and 10 bases from J, with 10 bases between. Germline values: CDR1 SGHTA, CDR2 FQGNSA. CDR3 in DNA: TGTGCCAGCAGCTTGGCCCCCCGCGAGCAGTTCTTC. Amino acid sequence: CASSLAPREQFF.

The V call is TRBV5-1, the J call TRBJ2-1, with 9 bases matching TRBD2. V shed 2 bases and J 7 bases; nucleotides not matched to a gene: 10. Germline CDR1 and CDR2: SGHRS and YFSETQ. The length of the CDR3 is 16 residues. In DNA, the CDR3 is TGCGCCAGCAGCTTAAGGGCGGGAGGGCCAAATAATGAGCAGTTCTTC. Translation gives CASSLRAGGPNNEQFF.

The J gene is TRBJ1-1, the V gene TRBV5-5; D is unresolved. The CDR3 spans 12 residues. V dropped 4 bases and J dropped 10 bases, with 14 bases sitting between them. Germline lookup yields CDR1 SGHKS and CDR2 YYEKEE (reference sequence). In DNA, the CDR3 is TGTGCCAGCAGCCTAGGTCCTACCCCAGCTTTCTTT. Protein: CASSLGPTPAFF.

This clone was recorded only once. The chain combines TRBV19 with TRBJ2-7, with TRBD1 matching 8 bases. Trimming took 3 bases from V and 3 from J; bases not matched to a gene: 4. This CDR3 contains 14 residues. In germline, CDR1 is LNHDA, CDR2 SQIVND (reference sequence). CDR3: CASSMSQGVYEQYF. The CDR3 DNA sequence: TGTGCCAGTAGTATGTCACAGGGGGTCTACGAGCAGTACTTC. Full variable domain (remainder filled in from reference TRBV19 and TRBJ2-7): DGGITQSPKYLFRKEGQNVTLSCEQNLNHDAMYWYRQDPGQGLRLIYYSQIVNDFQKGDIAEGYSVSREKKESFPLTVTSAQKNPTAFYLCASSMSQGVYEQYFGPGTRLTVT.

The rearrangement links TRBV4-3 to TRBJ2-1; D is possibly TRBD2 (5 bases). The CDR3 covers 15 residues. The V end was cut by 2 bases, the J end by 2 bases, with 10 bases between. Germline V CDR1 and CDR2: LGHNA, YSLEER. CDR3 sequence reads: CASSQRERTYNEQFF. Written as DNA, the CDR3 is TGCGCCAGCAGCCAAAGGGAGCGAACCTACAATGAGCAGTTCTTC.

J is TRBJ1-2 and V is TRBV7-9, with D unclear. Germline V gene lookup returns CDR1 SEHNR and CDR2 FQNEAQ (reference sequence). Between the trimmed V and J ends, which lost 1 base and 5 bases, there was a span of 14 bases. The CDR3 loop spans 15 amino acids. The CDR3 DNA reads as TGTGCCAGCAGCTTAGAATACGTTGGCGGGTATGGCTACACCTTC. It translates to CASSLEYVGGYGYTF.

The CDR3, as DNA: TGCGCCAGCAGCCAAGATCATATCTCGGCTATAATCGGGGAGCTGTTTTTT. Its protein is CASSQDHISAIIGELFF. The genes are TRBV4-1 and TRBJ2-2; D gene unclear. Trimming cost V 0 bases and J 7 bases, with 18 bases left between them. Germline lookup yields CDR1 MGHRA and CDR2 YSYEKL. This CDR3 contains 17 residues.

The chain uses TRBV28 and TRBJ2-1, with a tentative D call TRBD1 (6 bases). Between the trimmed V and J ends, which lost 3 bases and 2 bases, there was a span of 11 bases. The CDR3 contains 15 residues. CDR1 MDHEN and CDR2 SYDVKM come from the germline V gene. The CDR3 nucleotides read TGTGCCAGCAGTTTTGGGACAACCGCCTACAATGAGCAGTTCTTC. Translated: CASSFGTTAYNEQFF.

This chain links TRBV7-9 with TRBJ1-1; maybe TRBD1 (5 bases). V was cut by 3 bases and J by 5 bases, with 10 bases left in between. The CDR3 runs 13 residues. The V gene's germline CDR1 is SEHNR and CDR2 FQNEAQ (reference sequence). The chain's CDR3 is CASSLAGQTEAFF. CDR3 nucleotide sequence: TGTGCCAGCAGCTTGGCGGGGCAGACTGAAGCTTTCTTT.

A remark on this clone: This sample also contains other DNA sequences that code for the same CDR3. V gene TRBV28 combines with J gene TRBJ1-1; 7 nucleotides line up with TRBD1. Trimming at V came to 4 bases and at J to 1 base, leaving 6 bases not matched to a gene. The CDR3 totals 15 residues. The V gene's germline CDR1 is MDHEN and CDR2 SYDVKM. For the CDR3, the DNA is TGTGCCAGCAGTTCTATTGGACAGGAGAACACTGAAGCTTTCTTT. Residues: CASSSIGQENTEAFF.

This chain uses TRBV28 with TRBJ2-1; D possibly matches TRBD1 or TRBD2 (5 bases each). The CDR3 length is 17 residues. Germline CDR1 MDHEN, CDR2 SYDVKM. V was pared by 2 bases and J by 5 bases, with 19 bases between. The CDR3 loop reads CASSLGNIGWGNNEQFF. Written as DNA, the CDR3 is TGTGCCAGCAGTTTAGGTAATATCGGGTGGGGGAACAATGAGCAGTTCTTC.

The V gene is TRBV4-1, the J gene TRBJ2-5; D gene unclear. The CDR3 runs 12 residues. V was clipped by 0 bases and J by 7 bases, with 6 bases between them. CDR1 is MGHRA and CDR2 is YSYEKL in the germline V gene. The chain's CDR3 is CASSQDMGTQYF. The CDR3 nucleotides are TGCGCCAGCAGCCAAGATATGGGGACCCAGTACTTC.

The V gene is TRBV18, the J gene TRBJ2-7, with 9 bases that match TRBD1. There are 15 residues in the CDR3. The germline CDR1 and CDR2 sequences are KGHSH and LQKENI. The trim removed 4 bases at V and 4 bases at J, leaving 8 bases unmatched. CDR3 residues: CASSLIRDRAYEQYF. The CDR3 DNA is TGTGCCAGCTCACTCATCCGGGACAGGGCGTACGAGCAGTACTTC. The full variable domain, its missing parts supplied by reference TRBV18 and TRBJ2-7, is NAGVMQNPRHLVRRRGQEARLRCSPMKGHSHVYWYRQLPEEGLKFMVYLQKENIIDESGMPKERFSAEFPKEGPSILRIQQVVRGDSAAYFCASSLIRDRAYEQYFGPGTRLTVT.

The table lists this clone with a few counts. Within the sample, other DNA sequences also encode this same CDR3. The J gene is TRBJ1-1, the V gene TRBV19, with 12 bases identical to TRBD1. V gave up 6 bases and J gave up 4 bases; unmatched junction bases: 3. Germline V lookup: CDR1 LNHDA, CDR2 SQIVND (reference sequence). The CDR3 runs to 14 residues. In nucleotides, the CDR3 is TGTGCCAGTAGGGGACAGGGGGCGGGCACTGAAGCTTTCTTT. It codes for CASRGQGAGTEAFF. Based on the CDR3 plus reference TRBV19 and TRBJ1-1, the full variable domain is DGGITQSPKYLFRKEGQNVTLSCEQNLNHDAMYWYRQDPGQGLRLIYYSQIVNDFQKGDIAEGYSVSREKKESFPLTVTSAQKNPTAFYLCASRGQGAGTEAFFGQGTRLTVV.

About this clone itself: The identical CDR3 is also encoded by other nucleotide sequences in the sample. V gene TRBV11-2 combines with J gene TRBJ1-2; 7 bases fit TRBD1. J gave up 4 bases and V 4 bases, and 6 bases lay outside the gene matches. Germline loops: CDR1 SGHAT, CDR2 FQNNGV. There are 14 residues in the CDR3. CDR3 residues: CASSSQGGGYGYTF. CDR3 bases: TGTGCCAGCAGCTCCCAGGGGGGCGGCTATGGCTACACCTTC.

V usage is TRBV27 and J usage is TRBJ1-1; D ambiguous. The V end lost 7 bases, the J end lost 6 bases, and 12 bases lay between the germline ends. This CDR3 comprises 12 residues. Germline V gene sequence: CDR1 MNHEY, CDR2 SMNVEV (reference sequence). CDR3 DNA sequence: TGTGCCAGCACTAACCGGGCCGCTGAAGCTTTCTTT. Protein sequence: CASTNRAAEAFF.

This chain uses TRBV19 with TRBJ1-1, with 11 bases that match TRBD1. The V gene end was trimmed by 5 bases and the J gene end by 0 bases; junction bases not matched to a gene: 5. Per germline, CDR1 LNHDA and CDR2 SQIVND (reference sequence). This CDR3 is 16 amino acids long. CDR3 DNA: TGTGCCAGTAGTGGCGGGACAGGGGGAGTGAACACTGAAGCTTTCTTT. The encoded protein is CASSGGTGGVNTEAFF.